Shown below are 27 T cell receptor beta chains from a single sample sequenced in a study of regulatory T cells in long-lasting Graves disease. Relying on iRepertoire HTBI primers and Arm-PCR of CDR3 regions, the team built TCR beta libraries. TCRdb analysed the multiplex PCR reads with MiXCR anew, one entry per CDR3 protein. Among around 400,000 distinct CDR3 sequences listed, 15% were seen once. As for time point: newly diagnosed GD, antithyroid drugs for less than 3 months. Construction of the TCR library relied on RNA isolated from PBMCs. This sample also appeared in a second study, on T cells in Graves' hyperthyroidism and ophthalmopathy.

The specimen comprised peripheral blood mononuclear cells (PBMCs), sampled at new diagnosis, from a patient treated with antithyroid drugs. These receptors originate from a middle-aged woman with Graves disease.

This clonotype was picked up a small number of times. V usage is TRBV10-3 and J usage is TRBJ1-2; possible D gene TRBD1, 5 bases. The V and J ends lost 4 bases and 4 bases respectively, with 16 bases between them. The CDR3 runs 15 residues. Looked up from germline, CDR1 is ENHRY and CDR2 is SYGVKD. The CDR3 DNA follows: TGTGCCATCAGTGGGGGGTCTCGACAGACCTATGGCTACACCTTC. This sequence encodes CAISGGSRQTYGYTF.

This clonotype showed up many times. The chain employs TRBV7-2 and TRBJ2-1; TRBD2 matches at 10 bases. In germline, CDR1 is SGHTA, CDR2 FQGNSA. CDR3 size: 16 residues. Trimming took 4 bases from V and 5 from J; bases not matched to a gene: 8. The CDR3 DNA sequence: TGTGCCAGCAGCTCTATGGGGACTAGCGTAGACAATGAGCAGTTCTTC. Translating it yields CASSSMGTSVDNEQFF.

This clonotype was recorded many times. The chain links TRBV6-6 to TRBJ2-5; 7 bases are a match to TRBD2. From germline, CDR1 is MNHNY and CDR2 SVGAGI (reference sequence). The CDR3 runs to 15 residues. The V gene end was trimmed by 0 bases and the J gene end by 2 bases; junction bases not matched to a gene: 3. CDR3 sequence reads: CASSYSGGSQETQYF. The CDR3 DNA follows: TGTGCCAGCAGTTACTCGGGCGGGAGTCAAGAGACCCAGTACTTC.

This clonotype showed up many times. An end of the junction differs from the germline gene, which may be a read error. The V call is TRBV5-1, the J call TRBJ2-3; 8 positions match TRBD2. The CDR3 is made up of 15 amino acids. Germline V gives CDR1 SGHRS, CDR2 YFSETQ. CDR3 DNA sequence: TGTGCCAGCAGCTTAACTAGCGGCCCCACAGATACGCAGTATTTT. Translation: CASSLTSGPTDTQYF. Based on the CDR3 plus reference TRBV5-1 and TRBJ2-3, the full variable domain is KAGVTQTPRYLIKTRGQQVTLSCSPISGHRSVSWYQQTPGQGLQFLFEYFSETQRNKGNFPGRFSGRQFSNSRSEMNVSTLELGDSALYLCASSLTSGPTDTQYFGPGTRLTVL.

This clonotype was observed a few times. V usage is TRBV16 and J usage is TRBJ2-3; 10 bases align to TRBD2. CDR1 is KGHSY and CDR2 is FQNENV in the germline V gene. V dropped 4 bases and J dropped 6; count of bases not matched to a gene: 7. The CDR3 length is 15 residues. CDR3 region: CASSPLAGASDTQYF. CDR3 DNA sequence: TGTGCCAGCAGCCCTCTAGCGGGAGCTAGTGATACGCAGTATTTT. The whole variable domain, remainder taken from reference TRBV16 and TRBJ2-3, is GEEVAQTPKHLVRGEGQKAKLYCAPIKGHSYVFWYQQVLKNEFKFLISFQNENVFDETGMPKERFSAKCLPNSPCSLEIQATKLEDSAVYFCASSPLAGASDTQYFGPGTRLTVL.

In this sample, this clonotype turned up many times. The chain employs TRBV2 and TRBJ2-7, with 12 positions matching TRBD2. CDR1 SNHLY and CDR2 FYNNEI come from the germline V gene. V lost 7 bases, J lost 0 bases, and 4 bases stayed unmatched. This CDR3 spans 15 amino acids. CDR3 sequence reads: CASIELAGGSYEQYF. In DNA, the CDR3 is TGTGCCAGCATCGAACTAGCGGGAGGCTCCTACGAGCAGTACTTC. The variable domain in full, with the rest retrieved from reference TRBV2 and TRBJ2-7, is EPEVTQTPSHQVTQMGQEVILRCVPISNHLYFYWYRQILGQKVEFLVSFYNNEISEKSEIFDDQFSVERPDGSNFTLKIRSTKLEDSAMYFCASIELAGGSYEQYFGPGTRLTVT.

The chain carries TRBV27 and TRBJ2-1; TRBD2 matches 9 bases. V was pared by 2 bases and J by 5 bases, with 7 bases of the junction left unmatched. Per germline, CDR1 MNHEY and CDR2 SMNVEV (reference sequence). The CDR3 totals 16 residues. CDR3 nucleotides: TGTGCCAGCAGTTTAGGAGCTAGCGGGATGAACAATGAGCAGTTCTTC. Translating it yields CASSLGASGMNNEQFF.

This sequence joins TRBV28 and TRBJ2-2, with D perhaps TRBD1 (6 bases). Trimming pared 7 bases from V and 3 bases from J, leaving 15 bases between. Germline V gives CDR1 MDHEN, CDR2 SYDVKM. The CDR3 has 15 amino acids. CDR3 region: CASNRLGGDTGELFF. In nucleotides, the CDR3 is TGTGCCAGCAACCGCTTAGGGGGAGACACCGGGGAGCTGTTTTTT.

There are many counts of this clonotype. This chain uses TRBV28 with TRBJ2-1, with D possibly being TRBD2 (6 bases). Germline V lookup: CDR1 MDHEN, CDR2 SYDVKM. Trimming cost V 4 bases and J 5 bases, with 15 bases left between them. CDR3 length: 15 amino acids. The CDR3 here is CASSSRLEGHNEQFF. Written as DNA, the CDR3 is TGTGCCAGCAGTTCGAGACTAGAGGGACACAATGAGCAGTTCTTC.

This clonotype was counted at least ten times. This chain connects TRBV11-2 to TRBJ2-1, with a tentative D call TRBD2 (6 bases). The CDR3 runs to 15 residues. Germline V gene data show CDR1 as SGHAT and CDR2 as FQNNGV. Deletions cut 2 bases from V and 0 bases from J, with 8 bases between. Here the CDR3 reads CASSLFSGSYNEQFF. CDR3 sequence (DNA): TGTGCCAGCAGCTTATTTAGCGGCTCCTACAATGAGCAGTTCTTC.

This clonotype was seen ten or more times. The CDR3 DNA is TGTGCCAGCAGCTTAGGTCAACGGTCCACTGAAGCTTTCTTT. Amino acid sequence: CASSLGQRSTEAFF. This chain joins TRBV13 and TRBJ1-1; D gene uncertain. Germline CDR1 is PRHDT and CDR2 is FYEKMQ (reference sequence). The ends were cut back, 0 bases at V and 4 bases at J, with 9 bases in the middle. The CDR3 sequence is 14 residues long.

Ten or more counts support this clonotype. This chain links TRBV20-1 with TRBJ2-4, with a weak D call TRBD1 (6 bases). Trimming took 0 bases from V and 0 from J, leaving 15 bases between them. This CDR3 is 17 amino acids long. Germline loops: CDR1 DFQATT, CDR2 SNEGSKA (reference sequence). CDR3 sequence: CSARDWNRALAKNIQYF. In nucleotides, the CDR3 is TGCAGTGCTAGAGATTGGAACAGGGCTCTAGCCAAAAACATTCAGTACTTC.

The sample holds many counts of this clonotype. This chain links TRBV28 with TRBJ1-4; 9 bases line up with TRBD1. The CDR3 is 15 amino acids. Germline V gene lookup returns CDR1 MDHEN and CDR2 SYDVKM. The trim removed 6 bases at V and 6 bases at J, leaving 8 bases unmatched. The CDR3 DNA sequence: TGTGCCAGCAGCCCCCACAGGGGGCTGTATGAAAAACTGTTTTTT. This codes for CASSPHRGLYEKLFF.

This clonotype showed up many times. The CDR3 loop is CSARDLGTSGMETQYF. In nucleotides, the CDR3 is TGCAGTGCTAGAGATCTGGGAACTAGCGGGATGGAGACCCAGTACTTC. The genes are TRBV20-1 and TRBJ2-5; 10 nucleotides align to TRBD2. V trimming: 0 bases; J trimming: 5 bases; junction bases outside the gene matches: 9. The length of the CDR3 is 16 residues. Germline V gives CDR1 DFQATT, CDR2 SNEGSKA (reference sequence).

This clonotype was recorded many times. CDR3 region: CASSRAAALGETQYF. DNA of the CDR3: TGCGCCAGCAGCAGGGCAGCGGCACTAGGGGAGACCCAGTACTTC. The chain is built from TRBV5-1 and TRBJ2-5; TRBD2 might be the D (5 bases). V lost 4 bases and J lost 5, with 18 bases in between. This CDR3 spans 15 amino acids. The germline gives CDR1 SGHRS, CDR2 YFSETQ.

This clonotype was seen only a few times. V gene TRBV19 combines with J gene TRBJ2-3; 7 nucleotides agree with TRBD2. J was trimmed by 0 bases and V by 5 bases; bases with no gene match: 5. Germline CDR1 reads LNHDA; CDR2 reads SQIVND (reference sequence). The CDR3 runs to 15 residues. The CDR3 bases are TGTGCCAGTAGTGGTAGCGGGCTTAGCACAGATACGCAGTATTTT. Protein product: CASSGSGLSTDTQYF.

Note on this clonotype: At one boundary the junction diverges from the germline segment, which might be a read error. The chain recombines TRBV18 with TRBJ2-1; D is undetermined. The germline gives CDR1 KGHSH, CDR2 LQKENI. The CDR3 has 13 amino acids. This CDR3 is CASSLTEYNEQCF. In nucleotides, the CDR3 is TGTGCCAGCTCGCTCACGGAGTACAATGAGCAGTGCTTC.

This clonotype has ten or more counts. The rearrangement links TRBV5-1 to TRBJ2-1, with 11 bases lining up with TRBD2. There are 15 residues in the CDR3. The trim removed 0 bases at V and 9 bases at J, leaving 5 bases unmatched. Germline CDR1 SGHRS, CDR2 YFSETQ. The CDR3: CASSLALAGGTEQFF. DNA for the CDR3: TGCGCCAGCAGCTTGGCGCTAGCGGGAGGCACTGAGCAGTTCTTC.

This clonotype was observed many times. The chain couples TRBV11-3 to TRBJ2-1, with D maybe TRBD1 (6 bases). Germline lookup yields CDR1 SGHNT and CDR2 YENEEA. CDR3 length: 15 residues. V lost 4 bases to trimming and J lost 3 bases, with 13 bases between them. CDR3 sequence (DNA): TGTGCCAGCAGCTACGAGACAGGATACTACAATGAGCAGTTCTTC. Amino acid sequence: CASSYETGYYNEQFF.

The chain carries TRBV28 and TRBJ2-4; 10 bases fit TRBD2. CDR1 is MDHEN and CDR2 is SYDVKM in the germline V gene. J gave up 0 bases and V 4 bases, and 18 bases lay outside the gene matches. This CDR3 is 21 amino acids long. The CDR3 nucleotides are TGTGCCAGCAGTTCTTTATGGGGACTACTAGCGGGGCCGATAGCCAAAAACATTCAGTACTTC. It yields the protein CASSSLWGLLAGPIAKNIQYF.

This clonotype was seen a few times. CDR3: CASSVQVDMTYEQYF. CDR3 bases: TGTGCCAGCAGTGTGCAGGTGGATATGACCTACGAGCAGTACTTC. This chain links TRBV6-1 with TRBJ2-7; D uncertain. Trimming cost V 4 bases and J 2 bases, with 15 bases left between them. Germline CDR1 is MNHNS and CDR2 is SASEGT. The CDR3 has 15 amino acids.

This clonotype was detected many times. The chain employs TRBV19 and TRBJ2-2, with a weak D call TRBD1 (5 bases). The V gene's germline CDR1 is LNHDA and CDR2 SQIVND (reference sequence). V gave up 9 bases and J gave up 6 bases, with 20 bases separating them. This CDR3 is 15 amino acids long. The CDR3 DNA follows: TGTGCCAGCTCACTGGGGCAGGGTACGGCCGGGGAGCTGTTTTTT. Protein product: CASSLGQGTAGELFF.

In its sample, this clonotype was seen a few times. This rearrangement joins TRBV10-3 to TRBJ2-5; possibly TRBD1 for D (6 bases). V shed 6 bases and J shed 4 bases, with 15 bases lying between them. The CDR3 is made up of 14 amino acids. Germline CDR1 ENHRY, CDR2 SYGVKD. The CDR3 spells CAIRMDSESETQYF. In DNA form, the CDR3 reads TGTGCCATCAGGATGGACAGCGAATCAGAGACCCAGTACTTC.

This chain uses TRBV24-1 with TRBJ2-3; no definite D call. The CDR3 loop spans 13 amino acids. The germline V and J ends were trimmed by 5 bases and 4 bases, with 9 bases remaining between them. Germline V lookup: CDR1 KGHDR, CDR2 SFDVKD. The CDR3 region has the DNA TGTGCCACCAGTGTTAATATCGCAGATACGCAGTATTTT. This gives the protein CATSVNIADTQYF.

There are many counts of this clonotype. The chain uses TRBV11-1 and TRBJ2-5; 8 bases line up with TRBD1. The germline V gene encodes CDR1 SGHAT and CDR2 FQDESV (reference sequence). The length of the CDR3 is 14 residues. Unmatched junction bases numbered 7, after V lost 6 bases and J lost 4 bases. The CDR3 protein is CASRPDRAGETQYF. CDR3 coding DNA: TGTGCCAGCAGGCCGGACAGGGCGGGAGAGACCCAGTACTTC.

The rearrangement links TRBV4-1 to TRBJ2-1, with D possibly being TRBD1 (5 bases). Trimming removed 4 bases at V and 9 bases at J, with 10 bases between. The CDR3 length is 12 residues. Per germline, CDR1 MGHRA and CDR2 YSYEKL. The CDR3 bases are TGCGCCAGCAGCCCCCAGGGTGGTGAGCAGTTCTTC. Encoded protein: CASSPQGGEQFF.

There are many counts of this clonotype. In nucleotides, the CDR3 is TGTGCCAGCAGCTTCGCCCAGAGGGGGGGCGAGCAGTACTTC. It yields the protein CASSFAQRGGEQYF. The rearrangement links TRBV7-2 to TRBJ2-7; D perhaps matches TRBD2 (7 bases). The CDR3 loop spans 14 amino acids. Trimming took off 3 bases at V and 6 bases at J, with 15 bases between the two ends. CDR1 and CDR2 from the germline V gene are SGHTA and FQGNSA.